This entry lists 20 T cell receptor beta chains sequenced from one sample in a study of cytomegalovirus exposure and HLA in healthy donors. The primer mix had 60 Vbeta and 13 Jbeta primers. TCRdb keeps only in-frame clones here, not all; method: immunoSEQ multiplex PCR. The table has 200,000 or so clones, around 73% seen once; the top ten hold 3.8%. The sample consisted of PBMCs. The receptors were gathered from a male donor in good health and CMV-seronegative.

The V and J genes are TRBV6-5 and TRBJ2-7, with a weak D call TRBD1 (6 bases). Germline V CDR1 and CDR2: MNHEY, SVGAGI. CDR3 length: 13 residues. Trimming took off 6 bases at V and 3 bases at J, with 12 bases between the two ends. The CDR3 bases are TGTGCCAGCAGGCCACTAGGGGGCTACGAGCAGTACTTC. Protein sequence: CASRPLGGYEQYF.

The chain links TRBV7-8 to TRBJ1-1; D ambiguous. Germline V gene sequence: CDR1 SGHVS, CDR2 FQNEAQ. Trimming left V 10 bases short and J 2 bases short, with 20 bases between. The CDR3 runs to 15 residues. The CDR3 DNA reads as TGTGCCATCGGTGGAGAGGTGGGTGGAAACACTGAAGCTTTCTTT. Residues: CAIGGEVGGNTEAFF.

This chain joins TRBV15 and TRBJ1-3, with 7 bases lining up with TRBD1. This CDR3 region has 18 residues. V lost 3 bases, J lost 0 bases, and 11 bases stayed unmatched. Germline V gene lookup returns CDR1 LNHNV and CDR2 YYDKDF (reference sequence). In DNA, the CDR3 is TGTGCCACCAGCAGGAGAGGGGGGACAGACTTCTCTGGAAACACCATATATTTT. Encoded protein: CATSRRGGTDFSGNTIYF. Complete variable domain (other parts from reference TRBV15 and TRBJ1-3): DAMVIQNPRYQVTQFGKPVTLSCSQTLNHNVMYWYQQKSSQAPKLLFHYYDKDFNNEADTPDNFQSRRPNTSFCFLDIRSPGLGDTAMYLCATSRRGGTDFSGNTIYFGEGSWLTVV.

The V gene is TRBV5-1, the J gene TRBJ1-4, with 7 bases identical to TRBD1. There are 17 residues in the CDR3. Germline CDR1 and CDR2: SGHRS and YFSETQ. V was clipped by 4 bases and J by 8 bases; unmatched bases: 17. The CDR3 DNA reads as TGCGCCAGCAGCAAAGGATTGAACGACAGGGTTGGAGAAAAACTGTTTTTT. Protein: CASSKGLNDRVGEKLFF.

This chain joins TRBV6-5 and TRBJ2-7, with a tentative D call TRBD1 (6 bases). Germline loops: CDR1 MNHEY, CDR2 SVGAGI. The V and J ends lost 7 bases and 0 bases respectively, with 16 bases between them. The CDR3 runs to 15 residues. The DNA of the CDR3 is TGTGCCAGCAACGCAGTGGGGACATTCTCCTACGAGCAGTACTTC. It specifies CASNAVGTFSYEQYF.

The genes are TRBV21-1 and TRBJ2-5; the D call in the table, TRBD2, was not verified against the DNA. TRBV21-1 has pseudogene status. This CDR3 contains 14 residues. CDR3 protein: CASSRGPGGETQYF. The CDR3 DNA reads as TGTGCCAGCAGCAGGGGTCCTGGGGGGGAGACCCAGTACTTC.

This clone was seen only once. This sample also contains other DNA sequences that code for the same CDR3. The chain uses TRBV5-4 and TRBJ2-1; 15 bases agree with TRBD2. V was pared by 4 bases and J by 6 bases, with 2 bases of the junction left unmatched. Germline V gene data show CDR1 as SGHNT and CDR2 as YYREEE (reference sequence). The CDR3 is 15 amino acids. The CDR3 sequence is CASSLGLAGGNEQFF. The CDR3 DNA reads TGTGCCAGCAGCCTGGGACTAGCGGGGGGCAATGAGCAGTTCTTC.

The chain couples TRBV11-3 to TRBJ2-3; 9 nucleotides align to TRBD1. Germline CDR1 SGHNT, CDR2 YENEEA. The CDR3 covers 14 residues. V shed 4 bases and J 4 bases; nucleotides not matched to a gene: 3. The CDR3 DNA is TGTGCCAGCAGCTCTACAGGGGGCCCAGATACGCAGTATTTT. Protein sequence: CASSSTGGPDTQYF.

V is TRBV4-1 and J is TRBJ2-7; D call uncertain. V was cut by 0 bases and J by 6 bases, with 9 bases left in between. This CDR3 comprises 13 residues. Germline loops: CDR1 MGHRA, CDR2 YSYEKL. CDR3 coding DNA: TGCGCCAGCAGCCAAGATTTTCCCGGCGAGCAGTACTTC. This gives the protein CASSQDFPGEQYF.

The V and J genes are TRBV6-5 and TRBJ2-7, with a weak D call TRBD2 (7 bases). V gave up 7 bases and J gave up 3 bases, with 19 bases separating them. The CDR3 runs 15 residues. Looked up from germline, CDR1 is MNHEY and CDR2 is SVGAGI. The CDR3 reads CASTPRGGAIYEQYF. CDR3 bases: TGTGCCAGCACTCCCCGAGGGGGGGCTATCTACGAGCAGTACTTC.

The table lists this clone with a few counts. The chain uses TRBV27 and TRBJ1-4, with D possibly matching TRBD1 (6 bases). Germline CDR1 reads MNHEY; CDR2 reads SMNVEV (reference sequence). CDR3 length: 15 residues. V was pared by 8 bases and J by 1 base, with 14 bases between. This chain's CDR3 is CASGWGPLTNEKLFF. The CDR3 DNA follows: TGTGCCAGCGGGTGGGGGCCTCTAACTAATGAAAAACTGTTTTTT.

This chain joins TRBV15 and TRBJ2-7, with D possibly TRBD1 on 6 matching bases. The V and J ends lost 0 bases and 1 base respectively, with 13 bases between them. The CDR3 consists of 16 residues. Germline CDR1 is LNHNV and CDR2 is YYDKDF (reference sequence). The CDR3: CATSRDTGLGSYEQYF. CDR3 nucleotide sequence: TGTGCCACCAGCAGAGATACAGGGTTGGGTTCCTACGAGCAGTACTTC.

The rearrangement uses TRBV19 and TRBJ2-1; 9 nucleotides line up with TRBD2. V was clipped by 4 bases and J by 2 bases; unmatched bases: 3. Germline V gene data show CDR1 as LNHDA and CDR2 as SQIVND (reference sequence). The CDR3 consists of 15 residues. CDR3 nucleotides: TGTGCCAGTAGTAAAGCGGGAGGTGCCTACAATGAGCAGTTCTTC. It yields the protein CASSKAGGAYNEQFF.

The chain employs TRBV7-3 and TRBJ2-7; D perhaps matches TRBD2 (5 bases). This CDR3 region has 13 residues. V shed 5 bases and J shed 5 bases, with 13 bases lying between them. The germline V gene encodes CDR1 SGHTA and CDR2 FQGTGA. The CDR3 DNA sequence: TGTGCCAGCAGCCCGGGCCTGGGAGACGAGCAGTACTTC. Translating it yields CASSPGLGDEQYF.

The V gene is TRBV7-2, the J gene TRBJ2-3, with 10 bases that match TRBD2. Unmatched junction bases numbered 15, after V lost 5 bases and J lost 1 base. From germline, CDR1 is SGHTA and CDR2 FQGNSA. CDR3 length: 19 amino acids. CDR3 coding DNA: TGTGCCAGCAGCGATAGTGGGACTAGCGTCCTTAGCCGCACAGATACGCAGTATTTT. It is translated as CASSDSGTSVLSRTDTQYF.

This clone occurred once. The rearrangement links TRBV5-5 to TRBJ2-1; 10 bases fit TRBD2. V shed 3 bases, J shed 7 bases, and the junction held 7 bases outside the gene matches. Germline V gene lookup returns CDR1 SGHKS and CDR2 YYEKEE (reference sequence). This CDR3 is built from 15 residues. CDR3 loop: CASSSLAGVRNEQFF. The CDR3 region has the DNA TGTGCCAGCAGCTCCCTAGCGGGAGTAAGGAATGAGCAGTTCTTC.

The chain links TRBV4-1 to TRBJ2-7; 10 positions match TRBD2. The V and J ends lost 0 bases and 2 bases, in that order; junction bases with no gene match: 1. CDR1 and CDR2 from the germline V gene are MGHRA and YSYEKL. The CDR3 spans 15 residues. This CDR3 reads CASSQEGLATYEQYF. As DNA, the CDR3 is TGCGCCAGCAGCCAAGAGGGACTAGCGACCTACGAGCAGTACTTC.

The rearrangement uses TRBV19 and TRBJ2-3; D is undetermined. This CDR3 comprises 12 residues. Germline lookup yields CDR1 LNHDA and CDR2 SQIVND (reference sequence). Deletions cut 7 bases from V and 4 bases from J, with 9 bases between. The CDR3 loop is CASMRAPDTQYF. CDR3 DNA sequence: TGTGCCAGTATGCGTGCCCCAGATACGCAGTATTTT.

This clone was counted between two and nine times. CDR3 protein: CASRLQGQETQYF. DNA of the CDR3: TGTGCCAGCAGACTACAGGGCCAAGAGACCCAGTACTTC. The V and J genes are TRBV11-2 and TRBJ2-5; a weak D match, TRBD1 (6 bases). The V gene's germline CDR1 is SGHAT and CDR2 FQNNGV. The CDR3 consists of 13 residues. The ends were cut back, 6 bases at V and 1 base at J, with 9 bases in the middle.

This chain joins TRBV21-1 and TRBJ1-3. TRBV21-1 is classified as a pseudogene. The CDR3 has 10 residues. Written as DNA, the CDR3 is TGTGCCAGCAGCCCGGACACCATATATTTT. Its protein is CASSPDTIYF.